This TCR beta chain is drawn from a study of blood T cell repertoires in COVID-19. TCRdb's copy holds only in-frame clones and misses some; the assay was immunoSEQ multiplex PCR. In the table there are almost 400,000 clones, 88% of which are singletons. The CDR3 runs 14 residues. V dropped 0 bases and J dropped 3 bases, with 9 bases sitting between them. Germline V gene data show CDR1 as SGDLS and CDR2 as YYNGEE. Sequencing was performed on PBMCs or T cells enriched from blood (not recorded which). This chain joins TRBV9 and TRBJ1-1, with D possibly TRBD1 on 5 matching bases. The clonotype comes from a woman in her 30s with acute COVID-19. Here the CDR3 DNA reads TGTGCCAGCAGCGTAGACGGGGGGTACACTGAAGCTTTCTTT. Amino acid sequence: CASSVDGGYTEAFF.